This passage covers 12 T cell receptor beta chains from one sample sequenced in a study of blood T cell repertoires in COVID-19. This table comes from immunoSEQ multiplex PCR, and its TCRdb copy is limited to in-frame clones, with some not included. This repertoire shows about 300,000 clones, about four fifths found once; its top ten account for almost 1.5%. The sequenced sample consisted of peripheral blood. These TCRs come from a human donor with COVID-19, enrolled during active disease. The donor label of this sample is uncertain.

This chain uses TRBV7-3 with TRBJ2-1; 8 nucleotides match TRBD1. Looked up from germline, CDR1 is SGHTA and CDR2 is FQGTGA. The CDR3 loop spans 15 amino acids. V gave up 5 bases and J gave up 12 bases; unmatched junction bases: 15. DNA of the CDR3: TGTGCCAGCAGCGAACCGGGACAGGCCCCCGGTAGGCAGTTCTTC. As protein: CASSEPGQAPGRQFF.

The gene calls are TRBV6-5 and TRBJ1-3; D uncertain. The CDR3 totals 14 residues. Germline V gene sequence: CDR1 MNHEY, CDR2 SVGAGI. V was cut by 5 bases and J by 2 bases, with 10 bases left in between. DNA of the CDR3: TGTGCCAGCAGTCTCGACACCGCTGGAAACACCATATATTTT. It codes for CASSLDTAGNTIYF.

The CDR3 DNA sequence: TGTGCCAGCAGTTCCGGACAGGGGTGGGCCTATAATTCACCCCTCCACTTT. This gives the protein CASSSGQGWAYNSPLHF. The chain joins TRBV28 to TRBJ1-6, with 9 nucleotides matching TRBD1. Germline V gives CDR1 MDHEN, CDR2 SYDVKM. V gave up 4 bases and J gave up 2 bases; unmatched junction bases: 6. The CDR3 contains 17 residues.

This chain joins TRBV28 and TRBJ2-7, with 11 nucleotides matching TRBD2. V lost 8 bases to trimming and J lost 3 bases; unmatched junction nucleotides: 3. The CDR3 totals 13 residues. Looked up from germline, CDR1 is MDHEN and CDR2 is SYDVKM. CDR3 bases: TGTGCCAGCTTAGGACTAGCGGGCTACGAGCAGTACTTC. Translated: CASLGLAGYEQYF.

The rearrangement uses TRBV28 and TRBJ1-2; 9 bases map to TRBD1. The CDR3 loop spans 17 amino acids. After removal of 5 bases from V and 2 bases from J, the junction contained 12 bases not matched to a gene. Germline V gene sequence: CDR1 MDHEN, CDR2 SYDVKM. DNA for the CDR3: TGTGCCAGCAGTCTCTTGGGGACAGGGATGAAAAACTATGGCTACACCTTC. It yields the protein CASSLLGTGMKNYGYTF.

The DNA of the CDR3 is TGTGCCAGCACCTCTTGGGGGGCTGAAGCTTTCTTT. Translated: CASTSWGAEAFF. V is TRBV28 and J is TRBJ1-1; maybe TRBD1 (5 bases). The germline V gene encodes CDR1 MDHEN and CDR2 SYDVKM. Trimming cost V 7 bases and J 6 bases, with 12 bases left between them. This CDR3 comprises 12 residues.

The rearrangement uses TRBV6-2 or TRBV6-3 and TRBJ2-2; D is perhaps TRBD1 (6 bases). Germline loops: CDR1 MNHEY, CDR2 SVGEGT. Trimming shortened V by 4 bases and J by 9 bases, and 9 bases separated the two germline ends. This CDR3 has 12 residues. The CDR3 sequence is CASSSGVRELFF. CDR3 sequence (DNA): TGTGCCAGCAGTTCAGGGGTCCGGGAGCTGTTTTTT.

The V and J genes are TRBV6-2 or TRBV6-3 and TRBJ2-2; 8 bases align to TRBD2. The germline gives CDR1 MNHEY, CDR2 SVGEGT. The CDR3 length is 15 residues. Losses at the gene ends were 6 bases for V and 9 bases for J; bases not matched to a gene: 12. The CDR3 sequence is CASSPSGRGGRELFF. The CDR3, as DNA: TGTGCCAGCAGCCCCTCGGGCCGCGGGGGGCGGGAGCTGTTTTTT.

This chain connects TRBV25-1 to TRBJ2-5; 7 nucleotides align to TRBD2. Germline CDR1 reads MGHDK; CDR2 reads SYGVNS. With 6 bases clipped from V and 2 bases from J, the junction kept 12 bases outside the gene matches. The CDR3 consists of 16 residues. CDR3 protein: CASSALWGGEQETQYF. The CDR3 DNA follows: TGTGCCAGCAGCGCACTTTGGGGGGGGGAACAAGAGACCCAGTACTTC.

J is TRBJ1-1 and V is TRBV28, with D tentatively TRBD1 (5 bases). The CDR3 length is 15 residues. The germline gives CDR1 MDHEN, CDR2 SYDVKM. V was clipped by 8 bases and J by 1 base, with 17 bases between them. As DNA, the CDR3 is TGTGCCAGCCTCCCTCGGGGGTATTCGAACACTGAAGCTTTCTTT. Protein sequence: CASLPRGYSNTEAFF. Full variable domain (remainder filled in from reference TRBV28 and TRBJ1-1): DVKVTQSSRYLVKRTGEKVFLECVQDMDHENMFWYRQDPGLGLRLIYFSYDVKMKEKGDIPEGYSVSREKKERFSLILESASTNQTSMYLCASLPRGYSNTEAFFGQGTRLTVV.

The rearrangement links TRBV19 to TRBJ2-1, with 13 nucleotides matching TRBD2. Germline V CDR1 and CDR2: LNHDA, SQIVND (reference sequence). The V segment lost 2 bases and the J segment 5 bases; nucleotides outside the gene matches: 6. The CDR3 spans 17 residues. The CDR3 DNA sequence: TGTGCCAGTAGTATACTGACTAGCGGGAGGACAAACAATGAGCAGTTCTTC. This codes for CASSILTSGRTNNEQFF.

This clone appeared a single time. The rearrangement uses TRBV7-9 and TRBJ1-1; D is unresolved. From germline, CDR1 is SEHNR and CDR2 FQNEAQ (reference sequence). The CDR3 is 13 residues long. Trimming shortened V by 2 bases and J by 5 bases, and 9 bases separated the two germline ends. CDR3 in DNA: TGTGCCAGCAGCTTAATTGTGCGGACTGAAGCTTTCTTT. The encoded protein is CASSLIVRTEAFF.